The T cell receptor (beta chain) under discussion was sequenced for a study of T cells after yellow fever vaccination. The germline V and J ends were trimmed by 0 bases and 2 bases, with 15 bases remaining between them. Germline CDR1 and CDR2: LGHDT and YNNKEL (reference sequence). The CDR3 runs 17 residues. This clonotype was recorded at least ten times. 5'RACE template switching generated TCR cDNA, adding a universal primer site and UMIs. Via MiXCR, TCRdb re-called the 5' RACE reads, giving one row per CDR3 protein. The data show tens of thousands of distinct CDR3 sequences, roughly 6.9% seen once. The receptor comes from a man between 18 and 35 years old who received the YFV17D yellow fever vaccine. Material: CD8+ T cells sorted from PBMCs, obtained 4 to 6 days after the first yellow fever vaccination. The V call is TRBV3-1, the J call TRBJ2-3, with D possibly matching TRBD2 (6 bases). This CDR3 reads CASSQDGTSRVTDTQYF. CDR3 DNA sequence: TGTGCCAGCAGCCAAGATGGAACTAGCAGGGTCACAGATACGCAGTATTTT.